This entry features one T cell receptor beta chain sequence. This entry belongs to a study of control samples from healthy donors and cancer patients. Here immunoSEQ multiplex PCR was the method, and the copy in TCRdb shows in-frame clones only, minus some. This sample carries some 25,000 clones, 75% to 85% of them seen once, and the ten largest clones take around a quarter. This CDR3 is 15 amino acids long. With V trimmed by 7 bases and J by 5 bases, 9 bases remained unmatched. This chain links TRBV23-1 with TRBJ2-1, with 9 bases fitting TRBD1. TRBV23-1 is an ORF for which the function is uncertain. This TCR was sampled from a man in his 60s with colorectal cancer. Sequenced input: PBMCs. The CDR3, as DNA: TGCGCCAGCAAAAACCGGGACAGGGAGAACAATGAGCAGTTCTTC. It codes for CASKNRDRENNEQFF.